This TCR beta chain was sequenced in a study of CD8 T cells in ankylosing spondylitis. Study-level points and caveats: Ankylosing spondylitis blood seemed to carry a telltale TCR beta motif made of about 8 highly homologous variants.

The sample holds many counts of this clonotype. The antigen is not known. The TCR beta libraries were generated through quantitative 5'-RACE incorporating molecular barcodes. One entry per CDR3 protein results from TCRdb running MiXCR on the 5' RACE reads. The sample has about 180,000 distinct CDR3 sequences; 9.8% are singletons. The CDR3 is 16 residues long. Trimming took 4 bases from V and 4 from J, leaving 14 bases between them. CDR1 is MDHEN and CDR2 is SYDVKM in the germline V gene. The chain recombines TRBV28 with TRBJ2-6, with D perhaps TRBD2 (6 bases). Sequences were obtained from blood, either unsorted or a sorted T cell fraction (not recorded which). This clonotype was sampled from a female donor with ankylosing spondylitis or in good health (not recorded which). CDR3 nucleotides: TGTGCCAGCAGTTGGGACTCCGGCACCGGGGCCAACGTCCTGACTTTC. Protein sequence: CASSWDSGTGANVLTF.